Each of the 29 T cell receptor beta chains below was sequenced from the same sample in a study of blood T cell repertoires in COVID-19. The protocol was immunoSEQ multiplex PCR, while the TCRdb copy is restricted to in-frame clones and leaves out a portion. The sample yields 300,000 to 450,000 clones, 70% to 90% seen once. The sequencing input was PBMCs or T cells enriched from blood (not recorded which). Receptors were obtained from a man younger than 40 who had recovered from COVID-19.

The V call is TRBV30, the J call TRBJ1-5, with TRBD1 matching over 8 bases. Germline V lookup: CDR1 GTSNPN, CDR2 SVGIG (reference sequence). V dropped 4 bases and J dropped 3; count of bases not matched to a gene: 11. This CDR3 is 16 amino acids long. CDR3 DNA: TGTGCCTGGAACCCTGGACAGGGATTAAACAATCAGCCCCAGCATTTT. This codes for CAWNPGQGLNNQPQHF.

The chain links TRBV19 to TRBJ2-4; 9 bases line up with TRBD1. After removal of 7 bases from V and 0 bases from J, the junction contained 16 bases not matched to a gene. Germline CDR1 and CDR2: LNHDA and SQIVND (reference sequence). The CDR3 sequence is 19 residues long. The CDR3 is CASTYNRDRDFVAKNIQYF. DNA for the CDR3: TGTGCCAGTACCTACAACCGGGACAGGGACTTTGTAGCCAAAAACATTCAGTACTTC.

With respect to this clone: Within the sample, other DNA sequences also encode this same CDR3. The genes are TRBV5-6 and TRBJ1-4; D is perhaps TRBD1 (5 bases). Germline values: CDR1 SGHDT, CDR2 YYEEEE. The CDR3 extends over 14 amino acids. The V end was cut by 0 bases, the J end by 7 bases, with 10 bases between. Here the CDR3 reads CASSLAGVGEKLFF. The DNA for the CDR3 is TGTGCCAGCAGCTTGGCGGGGGTCGGTGAAAAACTGTTTTTT.

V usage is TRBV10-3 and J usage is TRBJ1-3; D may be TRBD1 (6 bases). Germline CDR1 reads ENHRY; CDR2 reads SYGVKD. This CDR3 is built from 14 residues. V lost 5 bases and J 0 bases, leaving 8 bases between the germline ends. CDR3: CAISRQDSGNTIYF. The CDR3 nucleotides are TGTGCCATCAGTCGACAGGACTCTGGAAACACCATATATTTT.

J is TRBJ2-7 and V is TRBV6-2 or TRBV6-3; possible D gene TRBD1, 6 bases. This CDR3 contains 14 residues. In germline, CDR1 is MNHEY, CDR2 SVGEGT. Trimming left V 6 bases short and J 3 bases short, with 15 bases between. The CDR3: CASSPSTGFYEQYF. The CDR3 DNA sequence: TGTGCCAGCAGCCCTTCAACAGGGTTCTACGAGCAGTACTTC.

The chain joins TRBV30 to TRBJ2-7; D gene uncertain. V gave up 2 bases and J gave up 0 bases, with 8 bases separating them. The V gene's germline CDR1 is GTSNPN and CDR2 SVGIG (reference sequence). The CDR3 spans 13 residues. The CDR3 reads CAWSSGSSYEQYF. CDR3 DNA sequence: TGTGCCTGGAGTTCCGGGTCCTCCTACGAGCAGTACTTC.

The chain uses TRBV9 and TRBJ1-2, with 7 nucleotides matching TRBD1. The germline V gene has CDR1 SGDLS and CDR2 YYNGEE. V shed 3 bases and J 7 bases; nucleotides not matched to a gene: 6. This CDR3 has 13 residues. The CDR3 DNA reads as TGTGCCAGCAGCGGAACAGGGGCGGTTGGCTACACCTTC. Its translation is CASSGTGAVGYTF. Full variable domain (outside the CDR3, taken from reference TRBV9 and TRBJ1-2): DSGVTQTPKHLITATGQRVTLRCSPRSGDLSVYWYQQSLDQGLQFLIQYYNGEERAKGNILERFSAQQFPDLHSELNLSSLELGDSALYFCASSGTGAVGYTFGSGTRLTVV.

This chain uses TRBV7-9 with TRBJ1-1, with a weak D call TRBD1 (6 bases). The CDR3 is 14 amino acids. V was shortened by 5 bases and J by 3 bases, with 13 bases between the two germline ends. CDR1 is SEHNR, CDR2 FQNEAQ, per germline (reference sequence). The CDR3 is CASSVADSYTEAFF. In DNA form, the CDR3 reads TGTGCCAGCAGCGTTGCGGACAGCTACACTGAAGCTTTCTTT.

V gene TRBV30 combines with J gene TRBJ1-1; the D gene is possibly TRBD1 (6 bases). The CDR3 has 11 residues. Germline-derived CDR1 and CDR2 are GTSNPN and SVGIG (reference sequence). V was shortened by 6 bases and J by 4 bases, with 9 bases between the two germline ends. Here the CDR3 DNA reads TGTGCCTGTAGACAGGCCACTGAAGCTTTCTTT. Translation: CACRQATEAFF.

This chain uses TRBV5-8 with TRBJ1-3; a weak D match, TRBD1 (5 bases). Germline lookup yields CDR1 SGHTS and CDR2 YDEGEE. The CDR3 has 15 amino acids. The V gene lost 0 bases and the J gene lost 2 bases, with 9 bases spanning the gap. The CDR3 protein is CASSLGQGTGNTIYF. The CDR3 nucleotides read TGTGCCAGCAGCTTGGGGCAGGGCACTGGAAACACCATATATTTT.

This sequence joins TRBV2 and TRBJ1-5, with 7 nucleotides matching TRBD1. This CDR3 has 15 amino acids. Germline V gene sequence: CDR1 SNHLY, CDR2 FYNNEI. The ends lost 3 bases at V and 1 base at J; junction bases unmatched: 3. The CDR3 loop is CASSDRGLSNQPQHF. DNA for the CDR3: TGTGCCAGCAGTGACAGGGGGTTGAGCAATCAGCCCCAGCATTTT.

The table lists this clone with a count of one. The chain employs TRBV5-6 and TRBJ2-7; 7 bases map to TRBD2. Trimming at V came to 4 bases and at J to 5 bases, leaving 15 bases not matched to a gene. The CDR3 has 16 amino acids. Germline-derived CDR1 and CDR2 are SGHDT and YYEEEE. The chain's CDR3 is CASSDAGVASLNEQYF. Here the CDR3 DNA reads TGTGCCAGCAGCGATGCGGGGGTAGCGTCTCTGAACGAGCAGTACTTC.

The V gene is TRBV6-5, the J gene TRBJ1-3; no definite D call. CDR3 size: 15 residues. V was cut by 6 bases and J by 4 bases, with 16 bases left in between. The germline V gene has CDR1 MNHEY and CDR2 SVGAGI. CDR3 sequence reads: CASSMSGYAGNTIYF. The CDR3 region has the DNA TGTGCCAGCAGCATGAGCGGGTATGCGGGAAACACCATATATTTT.

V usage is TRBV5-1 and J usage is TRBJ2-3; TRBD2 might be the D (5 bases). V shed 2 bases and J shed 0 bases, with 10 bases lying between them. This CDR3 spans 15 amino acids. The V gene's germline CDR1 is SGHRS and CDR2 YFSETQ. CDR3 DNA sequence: TGCGCCAGCAGCTTAGGAGGCAGAAGCACAGATACGCAGTATTTT. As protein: CASSLGGRSTDTQYF.

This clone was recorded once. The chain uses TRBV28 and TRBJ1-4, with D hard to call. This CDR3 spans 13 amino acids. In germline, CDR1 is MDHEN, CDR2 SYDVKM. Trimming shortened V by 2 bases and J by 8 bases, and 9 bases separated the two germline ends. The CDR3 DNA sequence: TGTGCCAGCAGTTTAATCTTCGGGGAAAAACTGTTTTTT. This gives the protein CASSLIFGEKLFF.

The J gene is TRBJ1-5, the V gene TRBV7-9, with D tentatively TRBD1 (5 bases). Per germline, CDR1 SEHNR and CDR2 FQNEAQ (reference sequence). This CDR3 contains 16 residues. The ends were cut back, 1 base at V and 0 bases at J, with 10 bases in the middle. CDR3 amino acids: CASSLVRVGSNQPQHF. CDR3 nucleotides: TGTGCCAGCAGCTTAGTCAGGGTAGGTAGCAATCAGCCCCAGCATTTT.

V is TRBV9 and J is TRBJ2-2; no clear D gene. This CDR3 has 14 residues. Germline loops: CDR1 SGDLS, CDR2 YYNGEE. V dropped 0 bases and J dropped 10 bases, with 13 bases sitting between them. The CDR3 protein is CASSVDTLKAELFF. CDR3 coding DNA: TGTGCCAGCAGCGTAGATACCCTTAAAGCGGAGCTGTTTTTT.

This CDR3 is CASSVGLEGTGELFF. In nucleotides, the CDR3 is TGCGCCAGCAGCGTAGGACTGGAGGGGACCGGGGAGCTGTTTTTT. V usage is TRBV5-1 and J usage is TRBJ2-2; perhaps TRBD2 as D (6 bases). Trimming left V 4 bases short and J 5 bases short, with 15 bases between. The CDR3 covers 15 residues. Germline values: CDR1 SGHRS, CDR2 YFSETQ.

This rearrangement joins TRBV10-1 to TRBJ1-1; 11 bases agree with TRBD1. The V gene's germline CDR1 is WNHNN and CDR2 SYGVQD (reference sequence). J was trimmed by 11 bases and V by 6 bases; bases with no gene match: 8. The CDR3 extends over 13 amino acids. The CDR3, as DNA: TGCGCCAGCAGGGAAGGGACAGGGGGTCAGGCTTTCTTT. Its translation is CASREGTGGQAFF.

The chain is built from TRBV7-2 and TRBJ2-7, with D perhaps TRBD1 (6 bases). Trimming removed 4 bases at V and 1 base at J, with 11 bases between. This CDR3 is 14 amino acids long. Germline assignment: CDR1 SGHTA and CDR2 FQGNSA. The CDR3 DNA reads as TGTGCCAGCAGCTCCAACAGGGAGTCCTACGAGCAGTACTTC. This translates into CASSSNRESYEQYF.

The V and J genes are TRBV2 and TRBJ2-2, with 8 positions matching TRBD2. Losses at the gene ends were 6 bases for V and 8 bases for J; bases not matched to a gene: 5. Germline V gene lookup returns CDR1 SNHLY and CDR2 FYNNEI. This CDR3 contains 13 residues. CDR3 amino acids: CASRGLVSGELFF. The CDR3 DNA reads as TGTGCCAGCAGGGGACTAGTTTCGGGGGAGCTGTTTTTT.

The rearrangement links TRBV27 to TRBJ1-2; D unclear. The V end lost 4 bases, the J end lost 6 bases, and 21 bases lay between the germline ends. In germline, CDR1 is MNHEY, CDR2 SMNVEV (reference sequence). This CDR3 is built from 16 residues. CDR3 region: CASSSKAWVLGNGYTF. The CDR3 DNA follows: TGTGCCAGCAGTTCGAAAGCCTGGGTCCTCGGGAATGGCTACACCTTC.

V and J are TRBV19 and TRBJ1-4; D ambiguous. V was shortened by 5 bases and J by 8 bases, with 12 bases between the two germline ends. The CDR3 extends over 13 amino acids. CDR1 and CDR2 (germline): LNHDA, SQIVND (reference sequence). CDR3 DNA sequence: TGTGCCAGTAGTGAGGGATGGGTAGAAAAACTGTTTTTT. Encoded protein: CASSEGWVEKLFF.

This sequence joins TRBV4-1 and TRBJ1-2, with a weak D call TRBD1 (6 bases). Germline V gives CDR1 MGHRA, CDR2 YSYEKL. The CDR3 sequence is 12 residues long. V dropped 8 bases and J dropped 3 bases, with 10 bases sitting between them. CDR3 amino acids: CASQGKDYGYTF. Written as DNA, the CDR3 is TGCGCCAGCCAGGGGAAGGACTATGGCTACACCTTC.

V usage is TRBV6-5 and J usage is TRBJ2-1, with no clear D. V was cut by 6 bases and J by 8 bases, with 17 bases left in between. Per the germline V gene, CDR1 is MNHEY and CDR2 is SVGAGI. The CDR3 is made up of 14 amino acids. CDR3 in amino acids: CASSHLRPADEQFF. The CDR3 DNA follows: TGTGCCAGCAGCCACCTCCGACCTGCGGATGAGCAGTTCTTC.

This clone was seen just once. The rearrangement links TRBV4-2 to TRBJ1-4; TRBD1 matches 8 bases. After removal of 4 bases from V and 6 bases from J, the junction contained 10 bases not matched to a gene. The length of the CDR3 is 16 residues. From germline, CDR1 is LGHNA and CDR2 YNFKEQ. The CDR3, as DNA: TGTGCCAGCAGCCTCGGACAGGGCCCAACCGATGAAAAACTGTTTTTT. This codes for CASSLGQGPTDEKLFF.

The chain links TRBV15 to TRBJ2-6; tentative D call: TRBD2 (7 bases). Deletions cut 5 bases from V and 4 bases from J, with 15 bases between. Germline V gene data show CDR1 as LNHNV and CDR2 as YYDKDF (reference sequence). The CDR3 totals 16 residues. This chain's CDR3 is CATSLRGGRGANVLTF. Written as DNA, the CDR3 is TGTGCCACCAGCCTGAGGGGGGGTCGAGGGGCCAACGTCCTGACTTTC.

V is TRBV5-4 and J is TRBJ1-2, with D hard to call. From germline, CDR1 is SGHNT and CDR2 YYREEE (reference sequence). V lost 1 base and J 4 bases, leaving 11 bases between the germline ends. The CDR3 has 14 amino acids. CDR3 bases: TGTGCCAGCAGCTTGTTAGGAGGTACCTATGGCTACACCTTC. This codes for CASSLLGGTYGYTF.

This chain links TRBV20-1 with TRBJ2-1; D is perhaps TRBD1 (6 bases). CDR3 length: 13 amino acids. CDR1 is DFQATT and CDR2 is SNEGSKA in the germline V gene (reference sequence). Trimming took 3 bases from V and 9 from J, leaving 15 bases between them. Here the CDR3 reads CSASDLQGIEQFF. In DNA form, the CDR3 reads TGCAGTGCTAGTGACTTACAGGGAATTGAGCAGTTCTTC.